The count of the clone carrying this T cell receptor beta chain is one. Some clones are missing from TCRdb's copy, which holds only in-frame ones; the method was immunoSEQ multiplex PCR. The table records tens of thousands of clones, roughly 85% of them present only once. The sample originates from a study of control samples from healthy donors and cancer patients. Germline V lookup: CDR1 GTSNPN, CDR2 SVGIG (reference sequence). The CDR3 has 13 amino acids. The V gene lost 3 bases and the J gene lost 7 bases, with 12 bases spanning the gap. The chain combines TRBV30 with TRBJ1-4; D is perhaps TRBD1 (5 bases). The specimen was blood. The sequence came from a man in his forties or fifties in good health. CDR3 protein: CAWRGRASEKLFF. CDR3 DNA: TGTGCCTGGAGGGGCAGGGCTTCTGAAAAACTGTTTTTT. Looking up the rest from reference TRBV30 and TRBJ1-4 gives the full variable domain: SQTIHQWPATLVQPVGSPLSLECTVEGTSNPNLYWYRQAAGRGLQLLFYSVGIGQISSEVPQNLSASRPQDRQFILSSKKLLLSDSGFYLCAWRGRASEKLFFGSGTQLSVL.